This is a list of T cell receptor beta chains from one sample in a study of T cell responses to AZD1222 COVID-19 vaccine. Sequencing used immunoSEQ multiplex PCR; TCRdb keeps in-frame clones, though not all of them. The data contain 100,000 to 150,000 clones, around 90% of them seen just once; the ten biggest clones take up 1.5% to 2%. The source was peripheral blood, collected 28 days after the second AZD1222 dose. The receptors here all came from an adult who received the AZD1222 COVID-19 vaccine. Each CDR3 is given with its conserved first and last residue. Fields, in order: V gene, D gene, clone size, J gene, CDR3 DNA, CDR3 protein. D genes are given only for firm matches. Size tells how often a clone was seen (once, few, many) or the class of an expanded clone, and some rows leave it out.

V gene: TRBV9; D gene: TRBD1; clone size: .; J gene: TRBJ2-1; CDR3 DNA: TGTGCCAGCAGCGTAGAACAGGGGATCCACAATGAGCAGTTCTTC; CDR3 protein: CASSVEQGIHNEQFF
V gene: TRBV19; D gene: .; clone size: .; J gene: TRBJ1-2; CDR3 DNA: TGTGCCAGTAGTGCCGAATCCGGGCCACTTAACCCCGGGTATGGCTACACCTTC; CDR3 protein: CASSAESGPLNPGYGYTF
V gene: TRBV7-9; D gene: TRBD1; clone size: .; J gene: TRBJ2-1; CDR3 DNA: TGTGCCAGCAGCTTACTAGGGGGCTCCAGTGAGCAGTTCTTC; CDR3 protein: CASSLLGGSSEQFF
V gene: TRBV7-3; D gene: .; clone size: .; J gene: TRBJ1-1; CDR3 DNA: TGTGCCAGTTCAGGATCGCCCAACACTGAAGCTTTCTTT; CDR3 protein: CASSGSPNTEAFF
V gene: TRBV25-1; D gene: TRBD1; clone size: .; J gene: TRBJ1-2; CDR3 DNA: TGTGCCAGCAGTCGACAGGGGAGCCATGGCTACACCTTC; CDR3 protein: CASSRQGSHGYTF
V gene: TRBV7-6; D gene: .; clone size: .; J gene: TRBJ1-1; CDR3 DNA: TGTGCCAGCAGCCCAGAGGTCACTGAAGCTTTCTTT; CDR3 protein: CASSPEVTEAFF
V gene: TRBV7-2; D gene: .; clone size: .; J gene: TRBJ1-3; CDR3 DNA: TGTGCCAGCAGCGTCCCGAGGCAGGGCTCTGGAAACACCATATATTTT; CDR3 protein: CASSVPRQGSGNTIYF
V gene: TRBV6-6; D gene: .; clone size: .; J gene: TRBJ1-2; CDR3 DNA: TGTGCCAGCAGCAGACAGTACTATGGCTACACCTTC; CDR3 protein: CASSRQYYGYTF
V gene: TRBV28; D gene: .; clone size: once; J gene: TRBJ1-5; CDR3 DNA: TGTGCCAGCAGATCGGGGGGTCAGCCCCAGCATTTT; CDR3 protein: CASRSGGQPQHF
V gene: TRBV19; D gene: .; clone size: few; J gene: TRBJ2-3; CDR3 DNA: TGTGCCACCAGGAGGAAGGGCACAGATACGCAGTATTTT; CDR3 protein: CATRRKGTDTQYF
V gene: TRBV5-6; D gene: .; clone size: .; J gene: TRBJ1-2; CDR3 DNA: TGTGCCAGCAGCCCCGTGGGGCCAGTCTATGGCTACACCTTC; CDR3 protein: CASSPVGPVYGYTF
V gene: TRBV6-5; D gene: .; clone size: once; J gene: TRBJ1-1; CDR3 DNA: TGTGCCAGCAGTTTAAACAGTGACACTGAAGCTTTCTTT; CDR3 protein: CASSLNSDTEAFF
V gene: TRBV13; D gene: .; clone size: few; J gene: TRBJ2-5; CDR3 DNA: TGTGCCAGCAGCTTAGCGGGAGCTGCGGGGGAGACCCAGTACTTC; CDR3 protein: CASSLAGAAGETQYF
V gene: TRBV3-1/TRBV3-2; D gene: .; clone size: .; J gene: TRBJ1-1; CDR3 DNA: TGTGCCAGCAGCCAAGTCCCTCAGGGCGTCATTGAAGCTTTCTTT; CDR3 protein: CASSQVPQGVIEAFF
V gene: TRBV6-5; D gene: TRBD1; clone size: .; J gene: TRBJ1-1; CDR3 DNA: TGTGCCAGCAGTCCCGGGACAGGCACTGAAGCTTTCTTT; CDR3 protein: CASSPGTGTEAFF
V gene: TRBV18; D gene: TRBD1; clone size: .; J gene: TRBJ2-3; CDR3 DNA: TGTGCCAGCTCACCATCAGCACAGGGGGTGGCAGATACGCAGTATTTT; CDR3 protein: CASSPSAQGVADTQYF
V gene: TRBV30; D gene: .; clone size: .; J gene: TRBJ1-2; CDR3 DNA: TGTGCCTGGAGTTTGGGAGTATGGTACACCTTC; CDR3 protein: CAWSLGVWYTF
V gene: TRBV10-3; D gene: .; clone size: .; J gene: TRBJ1-6; CDR3 DNA: TGTGCCGCCACCTTGGGTTATAATTCACCCCTCCACTTT; CDR3 protein: CAATLGYNSPLHF
V gene: TRBV3-1/TRBV3-2; D gene: .; clone size: .; J gene: TRBJ2-2; CDR3 DNA: TGTGCCAGCAGCACAGGTCGGGAGCTGTTTTTT; CDR3 protein: CASSTGRELFF
V gene: TRBV11-2; D gene: TRBD1; clone size: .; J gene: TRBJ1-1; CDR3 DNA: TGTGCCAGCAGCTTAGTGGGACAGGGGGAGACTGAAGCTTTCTTT; CDR3 protein: CASSLVGQGETEAFF
V gene: TRBV24-1; D gene: TRBD1; clone size: .; J gene: TRBJ2-4; CDR3 DNA: TGTGCCACCAGTGCTCTACAGGGGAAAAGGGACATTCAGTACTTC; CDR3 protein: CATSALQGKRDIQYF
V gene: TRBV6-4; D gene: .; clone size: .; J gene: TRBJ1-1; CDR3 DNA: TGTGCCAGCAGCCCGGGGGCAATGAACACTGAAGCTTTCTTT; CDR3 protein: CASSPGAMNTEAFF
V gene: TRBV30; D gene: TRBD1; clone size: .; J gene: TRBJ1-1; CDR3 DNA: TGTGCCCGACAGGGGAGCACTGAAGCTTTCTTT; CDR3 protein: CARQGSTEAFF
V gene: TRBV7-9; D gene: .; clone size: .; J gene: TRBJ1-3; CDR3 DNA: TGTGCCAGCAGCTTATTTAGGGAGAATGGAAACACCATATATTTT; CDR3 protein: CASSLFRENGNTIYF
V gene: TRBV3-1/TRBV3-2; D gene: TRBD1; clone size: .; J gene: TRBJ1-2; CDR3 DNA: TGTGCCAGCAGCCAAGATAACAGGGGGCACTATGGCTACACCTTC; CDR3 protein: CASSQDNRGHYGYTF
V gene: TRBV9; D gene: TRBD1; clone size: .; J gene: TRBJ1-2; CDR3 DNA: TGTGCCAGCCGGGGGACGGGACAGGGGTCTGATGGCTACACCTTC; CDR3 protein: CASRGTGQGSDGYTF
V gene: TRBV25-1; D gene: .; clone size: .; J gene: TRBJ1-1; CDR3 DNA: TGTGCCAGCAGTGGGTTGACCCCGGGTGCTTTCTTT; CDR3 protein: CASSGLTPGAFF
V gene: TRBV6-5; D gene: .; clone size: .; J gene: TRBJ2-2; CDR3 DNA: TGTGCCAGCACCCAGAACACCGGGGAGCTGTTTTTT; CDR3 protein: CASTQNTGELFF
V gene: TRBV7-9; D gene: .; clone size: .; J gene: TRBJ2-2; CDR3 DNA: TGTGCCAGCAGCTTATGGCCGCCCGCGAACACCGGGGAGCTGTTTTTT; CDR3 protein: CASSLWPPANTGELFF
V gene: TRBV2; D gene: .; clone size: .; J gene: TRBJ2-7; CDR3 DNA: TGTGCCAGCAGACCCGGACTGGGGGGAAGCTACGAGCAGTACTTC; CDR3 protein: CASRPGLGGSYEQYF
V gene: TRBV28; D gene: .; clone size: .; J gene: TRBJ1-3; CDR3 DNA: TGTGCCAGCAAGGGGCCAGGGGGAAACACCATATATTTT; CDR3 protein: CASKGPGGNTIYF
V gene: TRBV19; D gene: .; clone size: .; J gene: TRBJ1-5; CDR3 DNA: TGTGCCAGTAAAGGACGGAATAGCAATCAGCCCCAGCATTTT; CDR3 protein: CASKGRNSNQPQHF
V gene: TRBV3-1/TRBV3-2; D gene: .; clone size: .; J gene: TRBJ1-2; CDR3 DNA: TGTGCCAGCAGCGAACGGGACACTAACTATGGCTACACCTTC; CDR3 protein: CASSERDTNYGYTF
V gene: TRBV14; D gene: TRBD2; clone size: .; J gene: TRBJ2-1; CDR3 DNA: TGTGCCAGCAGCCAAGGGGTAGCGGGGGGCGAGCAGTTCTTC; CDR3 protein: CASSQGVAGGEQFF
V gene: TRBV11-1; D gene: .; clone size: .; J gene: TRBJ1-2; CDR3 DNA: TGTGCCAGCAGCTTCGCAGGCAGCTATGGCTACACCTTC; CDR3 protein: CASSFAGSYGYTF
V gene: TRBV30; D gene: TRBD1; clone size: .; J gene: TRBJ1-4; CDR3 DNA: TGTGCCTGGAGTCGGGGACAGAACTCTAATGAAAAACTGTTTTTT; CDR3 protein: CAWSRGQNSNEKLFF
V gene: TRBV12-3/TRBV12-4; D gene: .; clone size: .; J gene: TRBJ1-2; CDR3 DNA: TGTGCCAGCAGTTGGTCGGCCTATGGCTACACCTTC; CDR3 protein: CASSWSAYGYTF
V gene: TRBV2; D gene: .; clone size: once; J gene: TRBJ1-5; CDR3 DNA: TGTGCCAGCAGTGAATTCCCCACAGAATATCAGCCCCAGCATTTT; CDR3 protein: CASSEFPTEYQPQHF
V gene: TRBV7-3; D gene: .; clone size: .; J gene: TRBJ1-6; CDR3 DNA: TGTGCCAGCAGCTTTAAGGTTAATTCACCCCTCCACTTT; CDR3 protein: CASSFKVNSPLHF
V gene: TRBV5-1; D gene: TRBD2; clone size: .; J gene: TRBJ2-1; CDR3 DNA: TGCGCCAGCAGCCCGACTAGCGGTAGCTCCTACAATGAGCAGTTCTTC; CDR3 protein: CASSPTSGSSYNEQFF
V gene: TRBV6-5; D gene: .; clone size: .; J gene: TRBJ1-2; CDR3 DNA: TGTGCCAGCAGACCCGACGGAAACTATGGCTACACCTTC; CDR3 protein: CASRPDGNYGYTF
V gene: TRBV6-5; D gene: .; clone size: .; J gene: TRBJ1-3; CDR3 DNA: TGTGCCAGCAGTTACCCGGACTCCACCTCTGGAAACACCATATATTTT; CDR3 protein: CASSYPDSTSGNTIYF
V gene: TRBV7-2; D gene: .; clone size: once; J gene: TRBJ2-5; CDR3 DNA: TGTGCCAGCAGCTCCTTAGCAGCGAGGGAGACCCAGTACTTC; CDR3 protein: CASSSLAARETQYF
V gene: TRBV25-1; D gene: .; clone size: .; J gene: TRBJ1-3; CDR3 DNA: TGTGCCAGCAGTGAACGAGCTCCAACCTCTGGAAACACCATATATTTT; CDR3 protein: CASSERAPTSGNTIYF
V gene: TRBV7-2; D gene: TRBD1; clone size: .; J gene: TRBJ1-1; CDR3 DNA: TGTGCCAGCAGCCCCGGACAGGGGGCGCATGGCACTGAAGCTTTCTTT; CDR3 protein: CASSPGQGAHGTEAFF
V gene: TRBV29-1; D gene: .; clone size: .; J gene: TRBJ1-2; CDR3 DNA: TGCAGCGTTTTTTACTATGGCTACACCTTC; CDR3 protein: CSVFYYGYTF
V gene: TRBV5-1; D gene: .; clone size: .; J gene: TRBJ2-2; CDR3 DNA: TGCGCCAGCAGCTCACTCGGGACGGTCAACACCGGGGAGCTGTTTTTT; CDR3 protein: CASSSLGTVNTGELFF
V gene: TRBV5-1; D gene: .; clone size: .; J gene: TRBJ2-7; CDR3 DNA: TGCGCCAGCAGCTTGGGTGGGAGATCCTACGAGCAGTACTTC; CDR3 protein: CASSLGGRSYEQYF
V gene: TRBV10-3; D gene: TRBD1; clone size: .; J gene: TRBJ1-1; CDR3 DNA: TGTGCCATCAGTGGACAGGGGCCCACTGAAGCTTTCTTT; CDR3 protein: CAISGQGPTEAFF
V gene: TRBV7-9; D gene: .; clone size: .; J gene: TRBJ2-6; CDR3 DNA: TGTGCCAGCAGCTTAACCCGGGTCTCTGGGGCCAACGTCCTGACTTTC; CDR3 protein: CASSLTRVSGANVLTF
V gene: TRBV7-2; D gene: TRBD1; clone size: .; J gene: TRBJ1-6; CDR3 DNA: TGTGCCAGCAGCTTTGTAGCCGGGACAGGGGATTCACCCCTCCACTTT; CDR3 protein: CASSFVAGTGDSPLHF
V gene: TRBV19; D gene: .; clone size: .; J gene: TRBJ1-4; CDR3 DNA: TGTGCCAGTAGTAAGCGGTGGACAGCAACTAATGAAAAACTGTTTTTT; CDR3 protein: CASSKRWTATNEKLFF
V gene: TRBV27; D gene: TRBD2; clone size: .; J gene: TRBJ2-7; CDR3 DNA: TGTGCCAGCAGCCCGATAGGGACTAGCCATATCGAGCAGTACTTC; CDR3 protein: CASSPIGTSHIEQYF
V gene: TRBV4-1; D gene: TRBD1; clone size: .; J gene: TRBJ1-2; CDR3 DNA: TGCGCCAGCAGCCAGGTTCGGACAGGGGGTGGCTACACCTTC; CDR3 protein: CASSQVRTGGGYTF
V gene: TRBV10-3; D gene: .; clone size: once; J gene: TRBJ2-2; CDR3 DNA: TGTGCCATCAGTGAGTTGCTGGGCTACACCGGGGAGCTGTTTTTT; CDR3 protein: CAISELLGYTGELFF